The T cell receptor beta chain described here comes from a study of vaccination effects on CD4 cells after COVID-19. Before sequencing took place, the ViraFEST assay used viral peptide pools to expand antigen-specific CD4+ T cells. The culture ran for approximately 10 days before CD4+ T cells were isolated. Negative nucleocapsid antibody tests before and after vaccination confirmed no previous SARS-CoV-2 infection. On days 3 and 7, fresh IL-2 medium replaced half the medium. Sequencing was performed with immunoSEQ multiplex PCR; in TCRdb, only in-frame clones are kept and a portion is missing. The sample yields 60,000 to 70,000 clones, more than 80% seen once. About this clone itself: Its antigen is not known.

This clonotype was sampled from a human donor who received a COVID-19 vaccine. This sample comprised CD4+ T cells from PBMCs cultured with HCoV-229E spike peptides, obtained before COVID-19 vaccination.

For the CDR3, the DNA is TGTGCCAGCAGCTTAGCGCGAGTCTCTGGAAACACCATATATTTT. Translation gives CASSLARVSGNTIYF. The V call is TRBV7-2, the J call TRBJ1-3; the D is unclear. V was trimmed by 0 bases and J by 0 bases, leaving 6 bases between them. The CDR3 extends over 15 amino acids. The germline V gene has CDR1 SGHTA and CDR2 FQGNSA.